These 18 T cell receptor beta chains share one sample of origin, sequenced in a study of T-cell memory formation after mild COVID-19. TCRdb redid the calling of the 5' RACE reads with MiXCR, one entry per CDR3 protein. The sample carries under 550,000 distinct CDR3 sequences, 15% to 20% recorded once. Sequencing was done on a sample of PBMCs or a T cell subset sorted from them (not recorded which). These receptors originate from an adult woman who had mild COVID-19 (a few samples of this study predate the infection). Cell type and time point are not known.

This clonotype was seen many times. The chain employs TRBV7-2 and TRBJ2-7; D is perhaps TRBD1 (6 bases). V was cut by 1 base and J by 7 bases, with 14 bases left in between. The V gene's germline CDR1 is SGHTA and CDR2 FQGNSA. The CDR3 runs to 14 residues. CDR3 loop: CASSLGGRATEQYF. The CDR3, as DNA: TGTGCCAGCAGCTTAGGGGGGCGAGCTACTGAGCAGTACTTC.

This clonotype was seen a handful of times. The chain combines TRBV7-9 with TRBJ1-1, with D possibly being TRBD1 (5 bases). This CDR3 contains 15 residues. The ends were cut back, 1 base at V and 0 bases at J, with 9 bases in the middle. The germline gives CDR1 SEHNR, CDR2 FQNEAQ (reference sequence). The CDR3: CASSLGGAMNTEAFF. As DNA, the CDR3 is TGTGCCAGCAGCTTAGGAGGGGCAATGAACACTGAAGCTTTCTTT.

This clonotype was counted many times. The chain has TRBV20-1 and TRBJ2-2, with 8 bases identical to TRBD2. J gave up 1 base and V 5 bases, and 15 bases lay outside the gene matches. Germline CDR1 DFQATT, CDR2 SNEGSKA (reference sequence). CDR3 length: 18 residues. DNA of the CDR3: TGCAGTGCTTTCAGACAGACGGCGGGAGGTCTGAACACCGGGGAGCTGTTTTTT. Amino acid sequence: CSAFRQTAGGLNTGELFF.

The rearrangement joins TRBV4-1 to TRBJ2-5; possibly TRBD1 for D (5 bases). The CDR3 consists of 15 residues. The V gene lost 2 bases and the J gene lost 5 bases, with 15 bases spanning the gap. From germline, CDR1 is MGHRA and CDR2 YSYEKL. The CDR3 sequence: CASSQSQGLSETQYF. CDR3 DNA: TGCGCCAGCAGCCAATCCCAGGGTTTGAGTGAGACCCAGTACTTC.

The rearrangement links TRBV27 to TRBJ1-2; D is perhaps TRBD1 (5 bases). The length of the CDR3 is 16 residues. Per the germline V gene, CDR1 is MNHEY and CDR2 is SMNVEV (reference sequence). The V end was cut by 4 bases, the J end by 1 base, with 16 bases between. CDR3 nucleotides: TGTGCCAGCAGTTCTCATATCGGGGGAGTTAACTATGGCTACACCTTC. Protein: CASSSHIGGVNYGYTF.

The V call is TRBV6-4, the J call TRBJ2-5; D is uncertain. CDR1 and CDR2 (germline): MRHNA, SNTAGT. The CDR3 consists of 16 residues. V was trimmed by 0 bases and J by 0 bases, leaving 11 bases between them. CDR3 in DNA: TGTGCCAGCAGTGACTCTAGGCGGAATTACCAAGAGACCCAGTACTTC. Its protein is CASSDSRRNYQETQYF.

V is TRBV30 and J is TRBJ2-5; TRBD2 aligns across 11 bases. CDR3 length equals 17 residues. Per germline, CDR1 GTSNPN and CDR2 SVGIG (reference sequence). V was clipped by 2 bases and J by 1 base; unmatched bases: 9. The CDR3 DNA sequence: TGTGCCTGGAGTCGACTAGCGGGACACCGAGGCCAAGAGACCCAGTACTTC. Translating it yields CAWSRLAGHRGQETQYF.

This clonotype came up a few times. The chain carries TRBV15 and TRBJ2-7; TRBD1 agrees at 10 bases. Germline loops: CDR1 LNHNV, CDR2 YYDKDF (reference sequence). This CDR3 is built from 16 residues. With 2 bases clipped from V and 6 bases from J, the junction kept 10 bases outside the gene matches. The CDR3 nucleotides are TGTGCCACCAGCAGAAGCGGCCGGACAGGGGGACGCGAGCAGTACTTC. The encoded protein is CATSRSGRTGGREQYF.

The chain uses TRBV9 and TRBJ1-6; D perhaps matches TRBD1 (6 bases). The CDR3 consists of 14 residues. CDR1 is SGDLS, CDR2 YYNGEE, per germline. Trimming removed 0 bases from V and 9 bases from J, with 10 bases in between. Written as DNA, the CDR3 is TGTGCCAGCAGCGTAGCAGGGGTTGGTTCACCCCTCCACTTT. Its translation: CASSVAGVGSPLHF.

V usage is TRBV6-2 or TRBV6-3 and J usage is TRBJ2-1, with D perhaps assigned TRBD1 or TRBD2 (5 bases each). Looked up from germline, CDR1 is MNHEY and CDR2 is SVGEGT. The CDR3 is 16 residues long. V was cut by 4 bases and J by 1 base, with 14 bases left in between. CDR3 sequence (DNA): TGTGCCAGCAGTTCCACCGGGACGCAGTCCTACAATGAGCAGTTCTTC. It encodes CASSSTGTQSYNEQFF.

CDR3 residues: CSASDRAGNYGYTF. The DNA for the CDR3 is TGCAGTGCTAGCGACAGGGCGGGTAACTATGGCTACACCTTC. The chain couples TRBV20-1 to TRBJ1-2, with 7 bases lining up with TRBD1. V lost 3 bases, J lost 1 base, and 5 bases stayed unmatched. This CDR3 is built from 14 residues. CDR1 and CDR2 (germline): DFQATT, SNEGSKA (reference sequence).

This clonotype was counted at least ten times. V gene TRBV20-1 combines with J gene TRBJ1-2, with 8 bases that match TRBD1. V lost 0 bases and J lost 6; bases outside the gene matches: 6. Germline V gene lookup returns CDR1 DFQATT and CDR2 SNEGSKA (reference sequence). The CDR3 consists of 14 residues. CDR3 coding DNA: TGCAGTGCTAGAGATTTAGGGACAGGCCATGGCTACACCTTC. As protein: CSARDLGTGHGYTF.

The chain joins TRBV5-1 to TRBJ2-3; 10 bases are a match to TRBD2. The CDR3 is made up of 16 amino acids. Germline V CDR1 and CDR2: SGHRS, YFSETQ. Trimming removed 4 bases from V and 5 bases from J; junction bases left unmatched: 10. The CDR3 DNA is TGCGCCAGCAGCCCCCTTCCAGCGGGGGGGAAAGATACGCAGTATTTT. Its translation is CASSPLPAGGKDTQYF. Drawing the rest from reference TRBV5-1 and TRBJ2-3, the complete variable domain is KAGVTQTPRYLIKTRGQQVTLSCSPISGHRSVSWYQQTPGQGLQFLFEYFSETQRNKGNFPGRFSGRQFSNSRSEMNVSTLELGDSALYLCASSPLPAGGKDTQYFGPGTRLTVL.

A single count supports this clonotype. The CDR3 coding sequence is TGTGCCAGCAGTTTAGCCTCCACTAACACTGAAGCTTTCTTT. Amino acid sequence: CASSLASTNTEAFF. The V gene is TRBV12-3 or TRBV12-4, the J gene TRBJ1-1, with unresolved D. Trimming took off 0 bases at V and 2 bases at J, with 7 bases between the two ends. This CDR3 has 14 amino acids.

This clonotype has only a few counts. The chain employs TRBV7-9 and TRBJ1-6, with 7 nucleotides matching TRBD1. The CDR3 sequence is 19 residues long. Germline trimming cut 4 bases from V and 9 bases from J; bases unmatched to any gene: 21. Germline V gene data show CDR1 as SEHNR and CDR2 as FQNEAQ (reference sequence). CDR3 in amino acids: CASSSETGTVLGSRSPLHF. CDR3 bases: TGTGCCAGCAGCTCGGAAACCGGGACAGTCCTAGGTTCTCGTTCACCCCTCCACTTT.

CDR3 region: CASSLGLAGPQGQYF. Here the CDR3 DNA reads TGCGCCAGCAGCTTGGGACTAGCGGGGCCTCAGGGCCAGTACTTC. V usage is TRBV5-1 and J usage is TRBJ2-5; 11 bases map to TRBD2. Germline CDR1 SGHRS, CDR2 YFSETQ. V lost 0 bases and J lost 10; bases outside the gene matches: 8. This CDR3 is 15 amino acids long.

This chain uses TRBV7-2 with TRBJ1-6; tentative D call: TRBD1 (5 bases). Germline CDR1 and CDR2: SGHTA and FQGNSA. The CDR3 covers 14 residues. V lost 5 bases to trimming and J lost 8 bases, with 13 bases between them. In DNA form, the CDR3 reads TGTGCCAGCAGCCCCCCCGGGACCTATTCACCCCTCCACTTT. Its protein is CASSPPGTYSPLHF. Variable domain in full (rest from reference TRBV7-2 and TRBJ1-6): GAGVSQSPSNKVTEKGKDVELRCDPISGHTALYWYRQSLGQGLEFLIYFQGNSAPDKSGLPSDRFSAERTGGSVSTLTIQRTQQEDSAVYLCASSPPGTYSPLHFGNGTRLTVT.

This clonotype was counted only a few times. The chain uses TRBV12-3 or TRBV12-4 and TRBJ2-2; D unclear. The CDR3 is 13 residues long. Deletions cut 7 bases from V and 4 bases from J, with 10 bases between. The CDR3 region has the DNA TGTGCCAGCACTGTCGGTTTCACCGGGGAGCTGTTTTTT. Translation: CASTVGFTGELFF.